A single sample gave rise to the 27 T cell receptor beta chains below, sequenced in a study of cytomegalovirus exposure and HLA in healthy donors. Generated by immunoSEQ multiplex PCR, the TCRdb table keeps only in-frame clones and is missing some. The sample holds a few hundred thousand clones; around 90% are singletons and the top ten take 2.9%. The source material was PBMCs. The receptors here all came from a woman between 18 and 29 years old in good health and CMV-seronegative.

The chain carries TRBV27 and TRBJ2-7; D is unresolved. The CDR3 is made up of 13 amino acids. Germline CDR1 reads MNHEY; CDR2 reads SMNVEV (reference sequence). Trimming cost V 3 bases and J 6 bases, with 12 bases left between them. The CDR3 is CASSFPSSCEQYF. CDR3 sequence (DNA): TGTGCCAGCAGTTTCCCTTCGAGTTGCGAGCAGTACTTC.

V and J are TRBV28 and TRBJ2-3, with TRBD1 identical over 8 bases. CDR1 and CDR2 (germline): MDHEN, SYDVKM. V lost 5 bases to trimming and J lost 2 bases; unmatched junction nucleotides: 6. The CDR3 totals 15 residues. The CDR3 DNA reads TGTGCCAGCAGTGGGACAGGTAGAAACACAGATACGCAGTATTTT. It codes for CASSGTGRNTDTQYF.

The J gene is TRBJ2-7, the V gene TRBV5-1; perhaps TRBD2 as D (6 bases). This CDR3 contains 15 residues. Looked up from germline, CDR1 is SGHRS and CDR2 is YFSETQ. V lost 3 bases and J 3 bases, leaving 16 bases between the germline ends. CDR3 sequence reads: CASSWDLATDYEQYF. DNA of the CDR3: TGCGCCAGCAGCTGGGACCTAGCGACAGACTACGAGCAGTACTTC.

This chain uses TRBV28 with TRBJ1-5, with 8 bases lining up with TRBD1. The trim removed 4 bases at V and 2 bases at J, leaving 10 bases unmatched. The CDR3 has 17 amino acids. Germline-derived CDR1 and CDR2 are MDHEN and SYDVKM. This chain's CDR3 is CASSSDTSQGGNQPQHF. The DNA for the CDR3 is TGTGCCAGCAGTTCCGATACCTCACAGGGGGGCAATCAGCCCCAGCATTTT.

This chain connects TRBV6-1 to TRBJ1-1, with 9 bases matching TRBD1. CDR3 size: 13 residues. V lost 5 bases and J lost 4; bases outside the gene matches: 2. Germline lookup yields CDR1 MNHNS and CDR2 SASEGT. The CDR3 DNA reads as TGTGCCAGCAGTCGGACAGGGGTCACTGAAGCTTTCTTT. Protein: CASSRTGVTEAFF.

CDR3 region: CASSQWLEAYEQYF. The CDR3, as DNA: TGTGCCAGCAGCCAATGGCTGGAGGCCTACGAGCAGTACTTC. This chain links TRBV4-2 with TRBJ2-7; perhaps TRBD2 as D (5 bases). Trimming removed 2 bases from V and 2 bases from J, with 10 bases in between. Germline CDR1 LGHNA, CDR2 YNFKEQ. CDR3 size: 14 residues.

V and J are TRBV11-2 and TRBJ1-2, with TRBD1 identical over 9 bases. From germline, CDR1 is SGHAT and CDR2 FQNNGV. The CDR3 totals 14 residues. V lost 5 bases, J lost 5 bases, and 6 bases stayed unmatched. The CDR3: CASSPTGGRYGYTF. In nucleotides, the CDR3 is TGTGCCAGCAGCCCGACAGGGGGACGGTATGGCTACACCTTC.

This CDR3 is CAWSVASREQFF. The CDR3 DNA reads as TGTGCCTGGAGTGTTGCGAGTAGAGAGCAGTTCTTC. The chain uses TRBV30 and TRBJ2-1; D call uncertain. Trimming left V 0 bases short and J 10 bases short, with 10 bases between. Per germline, CDR1 GTSNPN and CDR2 SVGIG (reference sequence). The CDR3 spans 12 residues.

The chain uses TRBV5-8 and TRBJ2-1; D perhaps matches TRBD1 (5 bases). The CDR3 runs to 15 residues. Germline values: CDR1 SGHTS, CDR2 YDEGEE. Trimming took 2 bases from V and 0 from J, leaving 9 bases between them. CDR3 DNA sequence: TGTGCCAGCAGCTTAGGACATAGCTCCTACAATGAGCAGTTCTTC. This codes for CASSLGHSSYNEQFF.

The chain links TRBV21-1 to TRBJ2-1; the table's TRBD2 call for D was not verified on the DNA. TRBV21-1 is annotated as a pseudogene. This CDR3 has 21 amino acids. CDR3 bases: TGTGCCAGCAGACTGACTAGCGGGAGGGCAGAAATTAGCTCTTGCTACAATGAGCAGTTCTTC. Amino acid sequence: CASRLTSGRAEISSCYNEQFF.

The chain recombines TRBV19 with TRBJ1-2, with D perhaps TRBD1 (5 bases). Trimming cost V 4 bases and J 2 bases, with 8 bases left between them. Germline V CDR1 and CDR2: LNHDA, SQIVND (reference sequence). The CDR3 sequence is 13 residues long. The CDR3 DNA is TGTGCCAGTAGTAAGGACAAGAACTATGGCTACACCTTC. This encodes CASSKDKNYGYTF.

V gene TRBV28 combines with J gene TRBJ2-2, with D possibly being TRBD1 (5 bases). The length of the CDR3 is 14 residues. V dropped 6 bases and J dropped 2 bases, with 10 bases sitting between them. Germline-derived CDR1 and CDR2 are MDHEN and SYDVKM. The CDR3 reads CASRQTVNTGELFF. The CDR3 coding sequence is TGTGCCAGCAGGCAGACAGTAAACACCGGGGAGCTGTTTTTT. Based on the CDR3 plus reference TRBV28 and TRBJ2-2, the full variable domain is DVKVTQSSRYLVKRTGEKVFLECVQDMDHENMFWYRQDPGLGLRLIYFSYDVKMKEKGDIPEGYSVSREKKERFSLILESASTNQTSMYLCASRQTVNTGELFFGEGSRLTVL.

V usage is TRBV28 and J usage is TRBJ2-7; maybe TRBD1 (7 bases). Germline V lookup: CDR1 MDHEN, CDR2 SYDVKM. The CDR3 runs to 17 residues. The germline V and J ends were trimmed by 4 bases and 0 bases, with 19 bases remaining between them. CDR3 amino acids: CASSSHTQGGISYEQYF. CDR3 bases: TGTGCCAGCAGTTCTCATACCCAGGGGGGAATCTCCTACGAGCAGTACTTC.

The J gene is TRBJ2-3, the V gene TRBV25-1; a weak D match, TRBD1 (6 bases). Per the germline V gene, CDR1 is MGHDK and CDR2 is SYGVNS. The CDR3 extends over 13 amino acids. Trimming took 4 bases from V and 3 from J, leaving 8 bases between them. The CDR3 bases are TGTGCCAGCAGTGCAACAGGGACAGATACGCAGTATTTT. It yields the protein CASSATGTDTQYF.

V and J are TRBV7-2 and TRBJ2-1, with 11 bases lining up with TRBD2. The J segment lost 7 bases and the V segment lost 5 bases, leaving 4 bases of the junction unmatched. This CDR3 region has 14 residues. Per the germline V gene, CDR1 is SGHTA and CDR2 is FQGNSA. The CDR3 spells CASSRGTSGNEQFF. The CDR3 DNA follows: TGTGCCAGCAGCCGTGGGACTAGCGGTAATGAGCAGTTCTTC.

The chain joins TRBV5-4 to TRBJ2-7, with TRBD1 matching over 10 bases. CDR1 is SGHNT, CDR2 YYREEE, per germline (reference sequence). Unmatched junction bases numbered 1, after V lost 3 bases and J lost 1 base. The CDR3 covers 14 residues. CDR3 nucleotides: TGTGCCAGCAGCTGGGGACAGGGGTCCTACGAGCAGTACTTC. Translating it yields CASSWGQGSYEQYF.

J is TRBJ2-7 and V is TRBV14, with TRBD1 matching 10 bases. This CDR3 region has 20 residues. Germline V gene sequence: CDR1 SGHDN, CDR2 FVKESK. With 7 bases clipped from V and 0 bases from J, the junction kept 21 bases outside the gene matches. The CDR3 loop reads CASIPGRDRGRSTLSYEQYF. The CDR3 DNA is TGTGCCAGCATCCCGGGGCGGGACAGGGGAAGGAGTACTCTCTCCTACGAGCAGTACTTC.

This clone showed up just a few times. The CDR3 DNA reads as TGTGCCAGCAGTTCCTCTGAAGCTTTCTTT. As protein: CASSSSEAFF. The V call is TRBV6-6, the J call TRBJ1-1; unclear D gene. This CDR3 comprises 10 residues. Trimming stripped 4 bases from V and 6 bases from J, with 3 bases between. Per the germline V gene, CDR1 is MNHNY and CDR2 is SVGAGI (reference sequence).

V usage is TRBV27 and J usage is TRBJ2-1; perhaps TRBD2 as D (6 bases). In germline, CDR1 is MNHEY, CDR2 SMNVEV (reference sequence). Trimming removed 4 bases from V and 5 bases from J, with 12 bases in between. The CDR3 is made up of 14 amino acids. The DNA of the CDR3 is TGTGCCAGCAGTTCGGGCGGGACGAACAATGAGCAGTTCTTC. It encodes CASSSGGTNNEQFF.

This chain uses TRBV27 with TRBJ1-2, with a weak D call TRBD1 (5 bases). Germline CDR1 reads MNHEY; CDR2 reads SMNVEV (reference sequence). Trimming pared 3 bases from V and 7 bases from J, leaving 21 bases between. The CDR3 spans 16 residues. This chain's CDR3 is CASSFHASSGEPGYTF. The CDR3 nucleotides are TGTGCCAGCAGTTTCCATGCGAGTTCGGGGGAGCCTGGCTACACCTTC.

The chain recombines TRBV15 with TRBJ2-7, with 10 bases lining up with TRBD1. V lost 5 bases and J lost 9; bases outside the gene matches: 13. Germline CDR1 LNHNV, CDR2 YYDKDF (reference sequence). The CDR3 length is 15 residues. The CDR3 spells CATSAGQGDKGGQYF. CDR3 DNA: TGTGCCACCAGCGCAGGACAGGGGGACAAAGGTGGGCAGTACTTC. The variable domain in full, completed from reference TRBV15 and TRBJ2-7, reads DAMVIQNPRYQVTQFGKPVTLSCSQTLNHNVMYWYQQKSSQAPKLLFHYYDKDFNNEADTPDNFQSRRPNTSFCFLDIRSPGLGDTAMYLCATSAGQGDKGGQYFGPGTRLTVT.

This chain links TRBV5-1 with TRBJ2-1; D not certain. The germline CDR1 and CDR2 sequences are SGHRS and YFSETQ. The length of the CDR3 is 12 residues. The germline V and J ends were trimmed by 0 bases and 8 bases, with 6 bases remaining between them. CDR3 region: CASSLEIYEQFF. CDR3 nucleotide sequence: TGCGCCAGCAGCTTGGAAATCTATGAGCAGTTCTTC.

The V call is TRBV30, the J call TRBJ1-1; D gene ambiguous. CDR3 length: 13 residues. Trimming removed 0 bases at V and 8 bases at J, with 13 bases between. Germline V gives CDR1 GTSNPN, CDR2 SVGIG (reference sequence). CDR3 coding DNA: TGTGCCTGGAGTGTAACAGCGGGTTCGGAAGCTTTCTTT. Translation gives CAWSVTAGSEAFF. The complete variable domain, with remaining parts taken from reference TRBV30 and TRBJ1-1, reads SQTIHQWPATLVQPVGSPLSLECTVEGTSNPNLYWYRQAAGRGLQLLFYSVGIGQISSEVPQNLSASRPQDRQFILSSKKLLLSDSGFYLCAWSVTAGSEAFFGQGTRLTVV.

Only one count was recorded for this clone. This chain joins TRBV14 and TRBJ2-4; perhaps TRBD2 as D (6 bases). Looked up from germline, CDR1 is SGHDN and CDR2 is FVKESK. CDR3 length equals 16 residues. Trimming removed 3 bases at V and 7 bases at J, with 19 bases between. This chain's CDR3 is CASSHDPGPAGNIQYF. The CDR3, as DNA: TGTGCCAGCAGCCACGACCCGGGACCTGCGGGGAACATTCAGTACTTC.

The chain is built from TRBV5-1 and TRBJ2-5; possible D gene TRBD2, 5 bases. The CDR3 is 15 amino acids. V was cut by 1 base and J by 2 bases, with 12 bases left in between. Germline CDR1 and CDR2: SGHRS and YFSETQ. The CDR3, as DNA: TGCGCCAGCAGCTTGCGGCCCCCGGGACAAGAGACCCAGTACTTC. Translating gives CASSLRPPGQETQYF.

The V and J genes are TRBV20-1 and TRBJ2-7, with no clear D. The V end lost 4 bases, the J end lost 5 bases, and 9 bases lay between the germline ends. The CDR3 spans 11 residues. From germline, CDR1 is DFQATT and CDR2 SNEGSKA (reference sequence). The CDR3 DNA sequence: TGCAGTGCTATCAGTCCCAACGAGCAGTACTTC. It specifies CSAISPNEQYF.

The rearrangement links TRBV6-4 to TRBJ2-1; possible D gene TRBD1, 5 bases. The CDR3 extends over 15 amino acids. Germline V gene lookup returns CDR1 MRHNA and CDR2 SNTAGT. The V end was cut by 0 bases, the J end by 7 bases, with 13 bases between. The CDR3 region is CASSDSSGSINEQFF. CDR3 DNA: TGTGCCAGCAGTGACTCTTCAGGGTCCATTAATGAGCAGTTCTTC.